This T cell receptor beta chain appears in the sequencing data of a study of vaccination effects on CD4 cells after COVID-19. The study, taken as a whole, reports: Relatively few convalescent patients took part in the study, which had no early post-infection timepoints.

Trimming removed 0 bases from V and 0 bases from J, with 7 bases in between. This CDR3 comprises 15 residues. Looked up from germline, CDR1 is MGHRA and CDR2 is YSYEKL. Only one count was recorded for this clone. Its antigen is unidentified. Using viral peptide pools, the ViraFEST assay grew out antigen-specific CD4+ T cells prior to sequencing. Following a roughly 9-day culture, CD4+ T cells were purified. Previously uninfected by SARS-CoV-2, the vaccine recipients also showed negative nucleocapsid antibodies. Clones were read by immunoSEQ multiplex PCR, and TCRdb kept only the in-frame ones, dropping some. The table shows tens of thousands of clones, with 81% occurring only once.

Sample: CD4+ T cells from PBMCs cultured with HCoV-229E spike peptides, taken before COVID-19 vaccination. The genes are TRBV4-1 and TRBJ2-3; D is unresolved. The clonotype was recovered from a human donor who received a COVID-19 vaccine. The CDR3 DNA sequence: TGCGCCAGCAGCCAAGACGGGCGGAGCACAGATACGCAGTATTTT. This sequence encodes CASSQDGRSTDTQYF.